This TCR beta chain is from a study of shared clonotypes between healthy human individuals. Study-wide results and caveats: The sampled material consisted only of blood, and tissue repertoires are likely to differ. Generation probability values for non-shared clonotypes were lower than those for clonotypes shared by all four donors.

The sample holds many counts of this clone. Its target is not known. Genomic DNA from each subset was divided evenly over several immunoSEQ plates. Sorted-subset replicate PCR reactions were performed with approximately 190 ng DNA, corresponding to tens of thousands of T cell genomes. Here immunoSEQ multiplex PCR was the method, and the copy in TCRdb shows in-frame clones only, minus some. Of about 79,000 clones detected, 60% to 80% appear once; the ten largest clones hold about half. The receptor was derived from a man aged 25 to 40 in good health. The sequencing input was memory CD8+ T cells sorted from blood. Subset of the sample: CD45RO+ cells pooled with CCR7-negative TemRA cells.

CDR3 protein: CATSRGGGDTDTQYF. In nucleotides, the CDR3 is TGTGCCACCAGCAGAGGCGGCGGAGATACAGATACGCAGTATTTT. The genes are TRBV15 and TRBJ2-3, with D uncertain. Germline-derived CDR1 and CDR2 are LNHNV and YYDKDF (reference sequence). The length of the CDR3 is 15 residues. Between the trimmed V and J ends, which lost 1 base and 3 bases, there was a span of 11 bases. Together with reference TRBV15 and TRBJ2-3, the CDR3 gives the full variable domain: DAMVIQNPRYQVTQFGKPVTLSCSQTLNHNVMYWYQQKSSQAPKLLFHYYDKDFNNEADTPDNFQSRRPNTSFCFLDIRSPGLGDTAMYLCATSRGGGDTDTQYFGPGTRLTVL.